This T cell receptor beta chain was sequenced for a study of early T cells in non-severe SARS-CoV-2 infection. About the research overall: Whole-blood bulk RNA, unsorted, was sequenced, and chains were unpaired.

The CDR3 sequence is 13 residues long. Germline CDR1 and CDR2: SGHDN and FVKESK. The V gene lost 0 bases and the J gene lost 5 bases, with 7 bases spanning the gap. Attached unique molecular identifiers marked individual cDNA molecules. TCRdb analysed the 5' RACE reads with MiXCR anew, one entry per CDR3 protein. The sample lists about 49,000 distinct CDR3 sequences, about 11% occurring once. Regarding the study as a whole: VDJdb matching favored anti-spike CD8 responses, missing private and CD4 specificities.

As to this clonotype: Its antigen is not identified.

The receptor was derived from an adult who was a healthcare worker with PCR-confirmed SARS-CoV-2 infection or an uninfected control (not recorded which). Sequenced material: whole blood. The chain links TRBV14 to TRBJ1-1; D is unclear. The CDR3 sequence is CASSQDVATEAFF. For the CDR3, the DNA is TGTGCCAGCAGCCAAGATGTGGCAACTGAAGCTTTCTTT.